This TCR beta chain was obtained from a study of blood T cells in healthy people across ages. Together with a sample-barcoded 5' primer, a J-beta primer mix was included in a second PCR lasting about 7 to 11 cycles. One entry per CDR3 protein, called by TCRdb with MiXCR from the 5' RACE reads. The repertoire holds around 780,000 distinct CDR3 sequences, with just over 55% as singletons. With 6 bases clipped from V and 3 bases from J, the junction kept 9 bases outside the gene matches. Looked up from germline, CDR1 is MNHNY and CDR2 is SVGAGI (reference sequence). The CDR3 loop spans 15 amino acids. The rearrangement joins TRBV6-6 to TRBJ1-2; 8 nucleotides match TRBD1. The TCR originated in a middle-aged man in good health. The sample comprised blood. In nucleotides, the CDR3 is TGTGCCAGCAGAAAGAACAGGGGGGAAGACTATGGCTACACCTTC. Translated, it gives CASRKNRGEDYGYTF.